The 11 T cell receptor beta chains reported below all come from one sample, sequenced in a study of OX40 agonist ivuxolimab in advanced cancers. The library was prepared using the immunoSEQ multiplex PCR assay. In TCRdb, the immuneACCESS table is reduced to in-frame sequences with V and J assigned. These tables do not hold every clone; where another copy was compared, an unresolved V gene accounts for under half, and the others remain unexplained. The sample includes tens of thousands of clones, with 80% to 95% observed a single time. The ten largest clones add up to roughly 25% of the sample. Material: CD4+ or CD8+ T cells sorted from blood, obtained in a trial of the OX40 agonist ivuxolimab. The receptor source for this set is an adult with an advanced solid tumor such as melanoma, head and neck, liver or kidney cancer.

The CDR3: CATSRGGIGANVLTF. The CDR3 DNA reads as TGTGCCACCAGCAGGGGGGGAATTGGGGCCAACGTCCTGACTTTC. The V call is TRBV15, the J call TRBJ2-6, with D possibly matching TRBD2 (6 bases). Trimming removed 3 bases from V and 3 bases from J, with 9 bases in between. The germline CDR1 and CDR2 sequences are LNHNV and YYDKDF (reference sequence). The CDR3 totals 15 residues.

The chain links TRBV27 to TRBJ1-3; D is ambiguous. Germline lookup yields CDR1 MNHEY and CDR2 SMNVEV (reference sequence). The V and J ends lost 3 bases and 1 base respectively, with 7 bases between them. This CDR3 is 14 amino acids long. CDR3 DNA sequence: TGTGCCAGCAGTTTCGGAGGATCTGGAAACACCATATATTTT. Translated, it gives CASSFGGSGNTIYF.

This chain connects TRBV28 to TRBJ1-5; D gene uncertain. Trimming took 2 bases from V and 3 from J, leaving 5 bases between them. The CDR3 runs 13 residues. Germline V gene sequence: CDR1 MDHEN, CDR2 SYDVKM. Here the CDR3 reads CASSLIVNQPQHF. CDR3 in DNA: TGTGCCAGCAGTTTAATAGTCAATCAGCCCCAGCATTTT.

V usage is TRBV27 and J usage is TRBJ1-1, with a weak D call TRBD1 (5 bases). V lost 5 bases to trimming and J lost 6 bases, with 13 bases between them. Germline CDR1 and CDR2: MNHEY and SMNVEV (reference sequence). CDR3 length equals 13 residues. The CDR3 coding sequence is TGTGCCAGCAGTCCCCGGGGGATGGCTGAAGCTTTCTTT. Protein sequence: CASSPRGMAEAFF.

Here the CDR3 reads CASSLDTGWLLNTEAFF. CDR3 DNA sequence: TGTGCCAGCTCACTCGATACGGGGTGGCTCTTGAACACTGAAGCTTTCTTT. The chain combines TRBV18 with TRBJ1-1, with D unclear. The CDR3 totals 17 residues. Germline V CDR1 and CDR2: KGHSH, LQKENI. V lost 4 bases, J lost 0 bases, and 18 bases lay in between.

The J gene is TRBJ2-7, the V gene TRBV4-1; 9 nucleotides match TRBD2. Looked up from germline, CDR1 is MGHRA and CDR2 is YSYEKL. J lost 7 bases, V lost 0 bases, and 4 bases had no gene match. The CDR3 sequence is 14 residues long. In nucleotides, the CDR3 is TGCGCCAGCAGCCAAGACGAACTAGCGGGTGAGCAGTACGTC. Its protein product is CASSQDELAGEQYV.

The chain is built from TRBV10-3 and TRBJ2-7; D not resolved. The germline V gene has CDR1 ENHRY and CDR2 SYGVKD. The CDR3 is 11 amino acids. The ends were cut back, 7 bases at V and 4 bases at J, with 8 bases in the middle. The CDR3 sequence is CAITDGYEQYV. The CDR3 DNA reads TGTGCCATCACCGACGGGTACGAGCAGTACGTC.

V is TRBV6-1 and J is TRBJ1-2; no firm D call. Germline values: CDR1 MNHNS, CDR2 SASEGT. Trimming stripped 6 bases from V and 3 bases from J, with 11 bases between. This CDR3 spans 13 amino acids. CDR3 nucleotide sequence: TGTGCCAGCAGAGACCGCCTCGACTATGGCTACACCTTC. Translation: CASRDRLDYGYTF.

This sequence joins TRBV27 and TRBJ2-1; D not certain. The V and J ends lost 2 bases and 4 bases respectively, with 3 bases between them. CDR3 size: 12 residues. The germline V gene has CDR1 MNHEY and CDR2 SMNVEV (reference sequence). CDR3 DNA sequence: TGTGCCAGCAGTTTAGGGTACAATGAGCAGTTCTTC. It yields the protein CASSLGYNEQFF.

V is TRBV30 and J is TRBJ2-2; D not resolved. V gave up 2 bases and J gave up 6 bases, with 10 bases separating them. The CDR3 is 13 residues long. Germline CDR1 and CDR2: GTSNPN and SVGIG (reference sequence). The CDR3 DNA reads TGTGCCTGGAGTTACGAGGACGCCGGGGAGCTGTTTTTT. It yields the protein CAWSYEDAGELFF.

CDR3 bases: TGTGCCAGCCCAAAAGGGGTTCATGGCTACACCTTC. Protein product: CASPKGVHGYTF. The rearrangement uses TRBV2 and TRBJ1-2, with D tentatively TRBD1 (5 bases). In germline, CDR1 is SNHLY, CDR2 FYNNEI. V dropped 8 bases and J dropped 6 bases, with 13 bases sitting between them. The CDR3 is made up of 12 amino acids.